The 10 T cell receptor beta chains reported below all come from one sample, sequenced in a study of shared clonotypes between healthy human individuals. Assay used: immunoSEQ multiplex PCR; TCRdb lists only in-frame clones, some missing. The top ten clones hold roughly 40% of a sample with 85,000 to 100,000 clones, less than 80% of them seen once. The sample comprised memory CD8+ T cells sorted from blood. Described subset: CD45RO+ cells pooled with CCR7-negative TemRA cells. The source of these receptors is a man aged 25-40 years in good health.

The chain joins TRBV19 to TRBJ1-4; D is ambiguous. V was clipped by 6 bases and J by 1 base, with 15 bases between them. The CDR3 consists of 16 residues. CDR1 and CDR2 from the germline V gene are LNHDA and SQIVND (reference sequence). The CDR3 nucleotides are TGTGCCAGTAGACCTCTCAACATCGTAACTAATGAAAAACTGTTTTTT. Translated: CASRPLNIVTNEKLFF.

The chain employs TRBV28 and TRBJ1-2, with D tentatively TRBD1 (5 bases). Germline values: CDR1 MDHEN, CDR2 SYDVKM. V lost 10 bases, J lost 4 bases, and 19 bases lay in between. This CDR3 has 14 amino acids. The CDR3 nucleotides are TGTGCCACAAACCGACAGAGTTTGGGCTATGGCTACACCTTC. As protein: CATNRQSLGYGYTF.

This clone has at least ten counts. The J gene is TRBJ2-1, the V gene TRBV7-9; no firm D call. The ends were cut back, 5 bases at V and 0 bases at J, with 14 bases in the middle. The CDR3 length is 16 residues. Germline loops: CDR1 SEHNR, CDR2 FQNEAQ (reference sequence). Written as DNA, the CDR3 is TGTGCCAGCAGCCTATTAGAGGCGGCCTCCTACAATGAGCAGTTCTTC. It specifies CASSLLEAASYNEQFF.

The CDR3 DNA sequence: TGCGCCAGCAGTGAGTCGGGGGTAGCGGGCAACTCCTACGAGCAGTACTTC. This gives the protein CASSESGVAGNSYEQYF. This chain uses TRBV10-2 with TRBJ2-7, with 7 bases fitting TRBD2. V lost 0 bases to trimming and J lost 0 bases; unmatched junction nucleotides: 8. The V gene's germline CDR1 is WSHSY and CDR2 SAAADI. The CDR3 is 17 residues long.

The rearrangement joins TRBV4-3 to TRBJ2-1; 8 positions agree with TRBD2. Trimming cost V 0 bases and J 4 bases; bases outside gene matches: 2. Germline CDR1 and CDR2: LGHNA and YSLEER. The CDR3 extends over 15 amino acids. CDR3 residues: CASSQETSGYNEQFF. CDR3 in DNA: TGCGCCAGCAGCCAAGAAACTAGCGGATACAATGAGCAGTTCTTC.

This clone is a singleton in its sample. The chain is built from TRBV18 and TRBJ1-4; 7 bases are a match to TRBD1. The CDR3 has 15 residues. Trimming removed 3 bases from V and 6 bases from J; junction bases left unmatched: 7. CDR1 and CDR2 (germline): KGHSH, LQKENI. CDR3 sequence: CASSPRQGFDEKLFF. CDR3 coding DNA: TGTGCCAGCTCACCGCGACAGGGTTTCGATGAAAAACTGTTTTTT.

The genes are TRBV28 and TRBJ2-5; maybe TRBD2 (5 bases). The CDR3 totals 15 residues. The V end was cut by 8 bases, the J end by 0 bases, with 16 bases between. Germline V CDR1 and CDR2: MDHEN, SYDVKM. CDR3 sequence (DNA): TGTGCCAGCGGAAACGAGGGAAAGTACCAAGAGACCCAGTACTTC. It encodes CASGNEGKYQETQYF.

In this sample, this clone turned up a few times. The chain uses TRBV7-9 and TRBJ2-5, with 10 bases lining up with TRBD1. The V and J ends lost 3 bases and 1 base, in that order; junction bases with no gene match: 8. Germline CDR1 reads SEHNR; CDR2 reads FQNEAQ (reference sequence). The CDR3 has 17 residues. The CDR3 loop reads CASSLGTGEEGQETQYF. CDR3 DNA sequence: TGTGCCAGCAGCTTGGGGACAGGGGAGGAGGGCCAAGAGACCCAGTACTTC.

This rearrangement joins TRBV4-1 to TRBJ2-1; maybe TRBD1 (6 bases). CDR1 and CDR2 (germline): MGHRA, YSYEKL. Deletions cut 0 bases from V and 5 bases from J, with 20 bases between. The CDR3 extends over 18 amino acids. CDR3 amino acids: CASSQDGGPWVGNNEQFF. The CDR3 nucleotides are TGCGCCAGCAGCCAAGATGGGGGCCCTTGGGTTGGGAACAATGAGCAGTTCTTC.

The CDR3 DNA reads as TGCGCCAGCAGCTTGTGGACAGACTACAATGAGCAGTTCTTC. Encoded protein: CASSLWTDYNEQFF. The rearrangement uses TRBV5-1 and TRBJ2-1; D perhaps matches TRBD1 (6 bases). The length of the CDR3 is 14 residues. Germline V CDR1 and CDR2: SGHRS, YFSETQ. V was cut by 1 base and J by 3 bases, with 8 bases left in between. Combining the CDR3 with reference TRBV5-1 and TRBJ2-1 gives the whole variable domain KAGVTQTPRYLIKTRGQQVTLSCSPISGHRSVSWYQQTPGQGLQFLFEYFSETQRNKGNFPGRFSGRQFSNSRSEMNVSTLELGDSALYLCASSLWTDYNEQFFGPGTRLTVL.